This T cell receptor beta chain is from a study of blood T cell repertoires in COVID-19. Study at large: Samples of COVID-19 (acute and convalescent) were obtained from the United States, Italy and Spain.

V lost 4 bases, J lost 3 bases, and 8 bases lay in between. This CDR3 is 13 amino acids long. Looked up from germline, CDR1 is LGHDT and CDR2 is YNNKEL (reference sequence). TCRdb's copy holds only in-frame clones and misses some; the assay was immunoSEQ multiplex PCR. The sample shows some 190,000 clones, 80% to 90% of them seen only once. The V and J genes are TRBV3-1 (or the pseudogene TRBV3-2) and TRBJ2-3; no definite D call. The sequenced sample was peripheral blood. The sequence was obtained from a human donor with active or convalescent COVID-19. The donor label of this sample is uncertain. Here the CDR3 DNA reads TGTGCCAGCAGCCTCCGGGTGACAGATACGCAGTATTTT. Protein product: CASSLRVTDTQYF.